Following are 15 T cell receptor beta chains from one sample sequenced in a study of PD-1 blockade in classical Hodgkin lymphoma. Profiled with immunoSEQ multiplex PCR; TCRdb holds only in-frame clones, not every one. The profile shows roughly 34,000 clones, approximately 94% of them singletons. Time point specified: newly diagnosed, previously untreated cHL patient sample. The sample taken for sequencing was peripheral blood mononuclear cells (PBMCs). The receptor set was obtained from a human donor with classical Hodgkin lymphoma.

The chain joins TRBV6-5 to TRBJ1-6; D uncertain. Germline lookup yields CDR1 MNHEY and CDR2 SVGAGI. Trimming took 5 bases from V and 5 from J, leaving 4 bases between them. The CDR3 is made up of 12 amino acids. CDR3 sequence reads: CASSPHNSPLHF. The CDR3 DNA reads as TGTGCCAGCAGTCCCCATAATTCACCCCTCCACTTT.

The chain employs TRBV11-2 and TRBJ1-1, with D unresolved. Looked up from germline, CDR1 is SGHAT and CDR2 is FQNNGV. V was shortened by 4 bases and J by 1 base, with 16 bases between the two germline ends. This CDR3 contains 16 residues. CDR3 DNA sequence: TGTGCCAGCAGCTCATCACTAAGGGCCGGGAACACTGAAGCTTTCTTT. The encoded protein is CASSSSLRAGNTEAFF.

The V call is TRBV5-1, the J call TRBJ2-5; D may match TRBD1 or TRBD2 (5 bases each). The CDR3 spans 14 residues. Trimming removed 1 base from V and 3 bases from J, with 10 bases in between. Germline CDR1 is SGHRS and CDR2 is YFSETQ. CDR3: CASSLMGVKETQYF. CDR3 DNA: TGCGCCAGCAGCTTGATGGGGGTGAAAGAGACCCAGTACTTC.

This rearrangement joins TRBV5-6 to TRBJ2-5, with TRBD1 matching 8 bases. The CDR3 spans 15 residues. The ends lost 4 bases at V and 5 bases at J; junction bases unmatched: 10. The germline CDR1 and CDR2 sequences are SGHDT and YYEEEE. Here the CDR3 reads CASSHLQGARETQYF. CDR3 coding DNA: TGTGCCAGCAGCCATCTTCAGGGGGCTAGGGAGACCCAGTACTTC. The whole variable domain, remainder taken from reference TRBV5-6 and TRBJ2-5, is DAGVTQSPTHLIKTRGQQVTLRCSPKSGHDTVSWYQQALGQGPQFIFQYYEEEERQRGNFPDRFSGHQFPNYSSELNVNALLLGDSALYLCASSHLQGARETQYFGPGTRLLVL.

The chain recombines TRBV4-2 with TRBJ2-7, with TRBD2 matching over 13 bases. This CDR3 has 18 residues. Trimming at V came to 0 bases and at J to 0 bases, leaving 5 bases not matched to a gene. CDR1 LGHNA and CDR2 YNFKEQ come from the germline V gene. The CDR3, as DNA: TGTGCCAGCAGCCAAGACCTACTAGCGGGGGGGCTCTCCTACGAGCAGTACTTC. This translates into CASSQDLLAGGLSYEQYF.

This chain's CDR3 is CASSTGQGGDYGYTF. DNA for the CDR3: TGTGCCAGCAGCACGGGACAGGGGGGAGACTATGGCTACACCTTC. The V call is TRBV7-9, the J call TRBJ1-2; TRBD1 agrees at 11 bases. Germline CDR1 is SEHNR and CDR2 is FQNEAQ (reference sequence). Losses at the gene ends were 5 bases for V and 3 bases for J; bases not matched to a gene: 5. The CDR3 covers 15 residues.

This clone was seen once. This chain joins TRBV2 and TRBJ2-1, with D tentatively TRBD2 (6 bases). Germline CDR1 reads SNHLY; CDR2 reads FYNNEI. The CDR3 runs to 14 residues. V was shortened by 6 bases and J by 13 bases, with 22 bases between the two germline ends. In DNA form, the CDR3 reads TGTGCCAGCAGCCTCGTAAGCGGAGGGACGGGACAGTTCTTC. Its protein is CASSLVSGGTGQFF.

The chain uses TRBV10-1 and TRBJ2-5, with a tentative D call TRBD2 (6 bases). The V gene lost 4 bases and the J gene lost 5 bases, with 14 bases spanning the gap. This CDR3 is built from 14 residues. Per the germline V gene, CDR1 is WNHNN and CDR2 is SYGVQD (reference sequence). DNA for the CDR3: TGCGCCAGCAGTGGAGGGAATAGCGGTGAGACCCAGTACTTC. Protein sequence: CASSGGNSGETQYF.

CDR3 amino acids: CAWATRAEQYF. CDR3 coding DNA: TGTGCCTGGGCTACCAGGGCCGAGCAGTACTTC. The rearrangement links TRBV30 to TRBJ2-7, with TRBD1 as a possible D gene (5 bases). The CDR3 covers 11 residues. The V and J ends lost 5 bases and 6 bases respectively, with 11 bases between them. Germline-derived CDR1 and CDR2 are GTSNPN and SVGIG (reference sequence).

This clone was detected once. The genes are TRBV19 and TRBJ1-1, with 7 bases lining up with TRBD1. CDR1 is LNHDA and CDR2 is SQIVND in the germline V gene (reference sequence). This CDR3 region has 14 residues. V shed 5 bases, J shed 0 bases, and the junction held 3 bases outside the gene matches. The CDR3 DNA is TGTGCCAGTAGTTGGGACAGACTGAACACTGAAGCTTTCTTT. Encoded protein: CASSWDRLNTEAFF.

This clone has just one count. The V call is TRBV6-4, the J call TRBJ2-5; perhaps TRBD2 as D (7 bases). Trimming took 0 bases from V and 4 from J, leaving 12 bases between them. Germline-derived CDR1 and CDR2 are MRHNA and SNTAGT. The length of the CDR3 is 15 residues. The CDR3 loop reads CASSDSGGGRETQYF. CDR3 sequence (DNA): TGTGCCAGCAGTGACTCGGGGGGGGGCAGAGAGACCCAGTACTTC.

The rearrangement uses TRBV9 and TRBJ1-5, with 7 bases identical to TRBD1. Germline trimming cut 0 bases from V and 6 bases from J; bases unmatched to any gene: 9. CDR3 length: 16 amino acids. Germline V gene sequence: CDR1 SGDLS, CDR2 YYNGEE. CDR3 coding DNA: TGTGCCAGCAGCGTAGCAGGAGACAGGGAGAGTCAGCCCCAGCATTTT. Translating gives CASSVAGDRESQPQHF. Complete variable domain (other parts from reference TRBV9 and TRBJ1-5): DSGVTQTPKHLITATGQRVTLRCSPRSGDLSVYWYQQSLDQGLQFLIQYYNGEERAKGNILERFSAQQFPDLHSELNLSSLELGDSALYFCASSVAGDRESQPQHFGDGTRLSIL.

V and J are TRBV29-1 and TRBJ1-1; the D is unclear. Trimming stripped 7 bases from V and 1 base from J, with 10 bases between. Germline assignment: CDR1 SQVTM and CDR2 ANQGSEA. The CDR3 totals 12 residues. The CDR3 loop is CSAQEGNTEAFF. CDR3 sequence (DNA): TGCAGCGCCCAGGAGGGGAACACTGAAGCTTTCTTT. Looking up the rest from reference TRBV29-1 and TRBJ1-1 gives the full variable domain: SAVISQKPSRDICQRGTSLTIQCQVDSQVTMMFWYRQQPGQSLTLIATANQGSEATYESGFVIDKFPISRPNLTFSTLTVSNMSPEDSSIYLCSAQEGNTEAFFGQGTRLTVV.

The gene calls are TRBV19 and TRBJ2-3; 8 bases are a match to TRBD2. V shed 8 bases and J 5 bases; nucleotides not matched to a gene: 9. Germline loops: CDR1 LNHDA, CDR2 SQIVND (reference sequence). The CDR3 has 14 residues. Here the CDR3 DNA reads TGTGCCAGTTCTGAACTAGCGGCGGAAGATACGCAGTATTTT. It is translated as CASSELAAEDTQYF. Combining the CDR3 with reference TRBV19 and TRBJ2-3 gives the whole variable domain DGGITQSPKYLFRKEGQNVTLSCEQNLNHDAMYWYRQDPGQGLRLIYYSQIVNDFQKGDIAEGYSVSREKKESFPLTVTSAQKNPTAFYLCASSELAAEDTQYFGPGTRLTVL.

The CDR3 region is CASSLTQINTGELFF. CDR3 in DNA: TGTGCCAGCAGCTTAACTCAGATAAACACCGGGGAGCTGTTTTTT. The chain uses TRBV7-3 and TRBJ2-2; D remains ambiguous. Trimming took 0 bases from V and 2 from J, leaving 7 bases between them. In germline, CDR1 is SGHTA, CDR2 FQGTGA. The CDR3 sequence is 15 residues long.